Each of the 27 T cell receptor beta chains below was sequenced from the same sample in a study of blood T cell repertoires in COVID-19. Clones were read by immunoSEQ multiplex PCR, and TCRdb kept only the in-frame ones, dropping some. The data contain some 65,000 clones, roughly four fifths of them seen just once; the ten biggest clones take up under 30%. Sequenced material: peripheral blood. The receptor source for this set is a woman aged 80 or over with acute or convalescent COVID-19.

This clone was seen a few times. The chain joins TRBV4-1 to TRBJ1-5, with a weak D call TRBD1 (6 bases). Per the germline V gene, CDR1 is MGHRA and CDR2 is YSYEKL. Trimming removed 0 bases at V and 5 bases at J, with 14 bases between. The CDR3 spans 16 residues. CDR3 loop: CASSQEGGGYYQPQHF. CDR3 in DNA: TGCGCCAGCAGCCAAGAAGGGGGGGGGTACTATCAGCCCCAGCATTTT.

The chain uses TRBV29-1 and TRBJ1-1; no clear D. Per the germline V gene, CDR1 is SQVTM and CDR2 is ANQGSEA. The CDR3 runs to 13 residues. Trimming shortened V by 7 bases and J by 3 bases, and 15 bases separated the two germline ends. Here the CDR3 DNA reads TGCAGCGGGGGAGAGGTTGCGGACACTGAAGCTTTCTTT. Encoded protein: CSGGEVADTEAFF.

The V call is TRBV28, the J call TRBJ2-7; 9 bases agree with TRBD1. CDR1 and CDR2 (germline): MDHEN, SYDVKM. The CDR3 spans 15 residues. V lost 5 bases and J lost 3; bases outside the gene matches: 8. CDR3 coding DNA: TGTGCCAGCAGTCCCCCACAGGGGGCCTTCTACGAGCAGTACTTC. The encoded protein is CASSPPQGAFYEQYF.

CDR3 protein: CASSQVAGGNYGYTF. In nucleotides, the CDR3 is TGTGCCAGCAGCCAAGTTGCTGGAGGCAACTATGGCTACACCTTC. The chain employs TRBV3-1 (or the pseudogene TRBV3-2) and TRBJ1-2; D remains ambiguous. The V end was cut by 1 base, the J end by 2 bases, with 11 bases between. Germline lookup yields CDR1 LGHDT and CDR2 YNNKEL (reference sequence). This CDR3 has 15 amino acids.

CDR3 region: CASSLARQGATEAFF. The CDR3 DNA is TGCGCCAGCAGCTTAGCCCGACAGGGGGCGACTGAAGCTTTCTTT. The rearrangement joins TRBV5-1 to TRBJ1-1; 10 bases agree with TRBD1. The V gene's germline CDR1 is SGHRS and CDR2 YFSETQ. V was clipped by 2 bases and J by 5 bases; unmatched bases: 6. The CDR3 totals 15 residues.

This chain connects TRBV18 to TRBJ1-6; no definite D call. The CDR3 contains 15 residues. Looked up from germline, CDR1 is KGHSH and CDR2 is LQKENI. Trimming removed 5 bases at V and 0 bases at J, with 8 bases between. For the CDR3, the DNA is TGTGCCAGCTCAATCGAGGACTCCTATAATTCACCCCTCCACTTT. It is translated as CASSIEDSYNSPLHF.

This clone was seen once. The rearrangement links TRBV15 to TRBJ1-1; D gene uncertain. CDR1 LNHNV and CDR2 YYDKDF come from the germline V gene (reference sequence). V was cut by 5 bases and J by 0 bases, with 7 bases left in between. The CDR3 contains 13 residues. DNA for the CDR3: TGTGCCACCAGCCTCCGTGTGAACACTGAAGCTTTCTTT. Translation: CATSLRVNTEAFF.

This clone was seen only once. The V and J genes are TRBV5-8 and TRBJ1-3, with 8 bases fitting TRBD1. With V trimmed by 2 bases and J by 3 bases, 1 base remained unmatched. Germline V lookup: CDR1 SGHTS, CDR2 YDEGEE. There are 14 residues in the CDR3. The CDR3 is CASSLDRGGNTIYF. The CDR3 bases are TGTGCCAGCAGCTTAGACAGGGGTGGAAACACCATATATTTT.

This clone appeared a few times. J is TRBJ1-1 and V is TRBV7-2; D not resolved. Germline V lookup: CDR1 SGHTA, CDR2 FQGNSA. Trimming stripped 1 base from V and 5 bases from J, with 8 bases between. CDR3 length: 13 amino acids. CDR3 sequence reads: CASSLEAGTEAFF. CDR3 in DNA: TGTGCCAGCAGCTTAGAGGCGGGGACTGAAGCTTTCTTT.

The chain employs TRBV11-2 and TRBJ2-7; possibly TRBD2 for D (6 bases). Germline V gene lookup returns CDR1 SGHAT and CDR2 FQNNGV. The CDR3 is 17 residues long. The V and J ends lost 0 bases and 0 bases respectively, with 15 bases between them. CDR3 sequence (DNA): TGTGCCAGCAGCTTAGATCGCCTAGCGATAGGCTCCTACGAGCAGTACTTC. Protein sequence: CASSLDRLAIGSYEQYF.

The chain joins TRBV20-1 to TRBJ2-7; D gene unclear. The V end lost 5 bases, the J end lost 7 bases, and 12 bases lay between the germline ends. Germline V gives CDR1 DFQATT, CDR2 SNEGSKA (reference sequence). The CDR3 is 11 amino acids. The CDR3 DNA follows: TGCAGTGCTCGAGTTTACGAGGAGCAGTACTTC. Protein sequence: CSARVYEEQYF.

This clone was seen a handful of times. The gene calls are TRBV21-1 and TRBJ2-7; the table's TRBD2 call for D was not verified on the DNA. TRBV21-1 is deemed a pseudogene. The length of the CDR3 is 12 residues. The CDR3 DNA is TGTGCCAGCACCAGAGGGGGGGACGAGCAGTACTTC. Encoded protein: CASTRGGDEQYF.

The chain employs TRBV12-3 or TRBV12-4 and TRBJ1-5, with D possibly being TRBD1 (6 bases). The CDR3 consists of 12 residues. V lost 6 bases to trimming and J lost 7 bases, with 10 bases between them. The CDR3 reads CASSGQPQPQHF. CDR3 in DNA: TGTGCCAGCAGCGGACAGCCCCAGCCCCAGCATTTT.

The chain recombines TRBV6-5 with TRBJ2-1; tentatively, D is TRBD2 (6 bases). V dropped 8 bases and J dropped 5 bases, with 16 bases sitting between them. The CDR3 contains 14 residues. Germline CDR1 and CDR2: MNHEY and SVGAGI. CDR3 in amino acids: CASLTPGGNNEQFF. CDR3 DNA: TGTGCCAGCCTAACTCCCGGGGGAAACAATGAGCAGTTCTTC.

This clone was recorded only once. The gene calls are TRBV7-3 and TRBJ2-1; 9 positions agree with TRBD2. The V gene end was trimmed by 2 bases and the J gene end by 8 bases; junction bases not matched to a gene: 22. The CDR3 contains 20 residues. The germline gives CDR1 SGHTA, CDR2 FQGTGA. CDR3 region: CASSLRSSGRHTISTDEQFF. CDR3 DNA sequence: TGTGCCAGCAGCTTACGATCCAGCGGGAGGCACACCATCTCAACGGATGAGCAGTTCTTC.

The rearrangement uses TRBV7-2 and TRBJ1-2; D gene unclear. The CDR3 is 15 residues long. Germline V CDR1 and CDR2: SGHTA, FQGNSA. The V end was cut by 2 bases, the J end by 5 bases, with 15 bases between. CDR3 nucleotides: TGTGCCAGCAGCTTATCGGGCCTGGGAGGGTATGGCTACACCTTC. Amino acids: CASSLSGLGGYGYTF.

CDR3 amino acids: CASSPQTGGNTGELFF. DNA for the CDR3: TGCGCCAGCAGCCCGCAGACAGGGGGTAACACCGGGGAGCTGTTTTTT. The chain uses TRBV5-1 and TRBJ2-2; 9 nucleotides align to TRBD1. Per germline, CDR1 SGHRS and CDR2 YFSETQ. The CDR3 runs 16 residues. Unmatched junction bases numbered 6, after V lost 4 bases and J lost 2 bases.

The rearrangement joins TRBV28 to TRBJ1-5; 7 nucleotides agree with TRBD1. The CDR3 totals 15 residues. J lost 6 bases, V lost 6 bases, and 11 bases had no gene match. Germline lookup yields CDR1 MDHEN and CDR2 SYDVKM. CDR3: CASRRTGVSGQPQHF. The DNA of the CDR3 is TGTGCCAGCAGACGAACAGGGGTAAGCGGTCAGCCCCAGCATTTT. Full variable domain (rest looked up from reference TRBV28 and TRBJ1-5): DVKVTQSSRYLVKRTGEKVFLECVQDMDHENMFWYRQDPGLGLRLIYFSYDVKMKEKGDIPEGYSVSREKKERFSLILESASTNQTSMYLCASRRTGVSGQPQHFGDGTRLSIL.

This sequence joins TRBV7-3 and TRBJ1-6, with no clear D. CDR1 and CDR2 from the germline V gene are SGHTA and FQGTGA. The CDR3 loop spans 13 amino acids. V lost 3 bases and J 6 bases, leaving 6 bases between the germline ends. The CDR3 loop reads CASSFPLNSPLHF. CDR3 coding DNA: TGTGCCAGCAGCTTCCCACTTAATTCACCCCTCCACTTT.

As regards this clone: This CDR3 is missing its conserved last phenylalanine or tryptophan, likely due to a read error. The limits of the CDR3 on the DNA are not certain, so only TCRdb's listed CDR3 is given. The V gene is TRBV6-1, the J gene TRBJ1-6. The CDR3 totals 13 residues, both ends included. The germline gives CDR1 MNHNS, CDR2 SASEGT. CDR3 protein: CASSEARGTPVLI.

The table lists this clone with many counts. The chain has TRBV5-5 and TRBJ2-5, with TRBD1 matching over 8 bases. The germline V gene has CDR1 SGHKS and CDR2 YYEKEE (reference sequence). The CDR3 extends over 16 amino acids. Trimming at V came to 4 bases and at J to 1 base, leaving 9 bases not matched to a gene. CDR3 coding DNA: TGTGCCAGCAGCGCCAGACAGGGGCTGTCCCAAGAGACCCAGTACTTC. Protein sequence: CASSARQGLSQETQYF.

The chain combines TRBV28 with TRBJ2-7; 9 bases line up with TRBD1. CDR3 length: 14 residues. The J segment lost 5 bases and the V segment lost 6 bases, leaving 8 bases of the junction unmatched. CDR1 and CDR2 from the germline V gene are MDHEN and SYDVKM. CDR3 nucleotides: TGTGCCAGCAGCCGGGGCGGGACAGGGCACGAGCAGTACTTC. Residues: CASSRGGTGHEQYF.

The CDR3 nucleotides read TGTGCCAGCAGCACCGCTAGCGGGAGCGGGGCAGATACGCAGTATTTT. Protein product: CASSTASGSGADTQYF. The J gene is TRBJ2-3, the V gene TRBV7-2; 10 nucleotides line up with TRBD2. Germline CDR1 SGHTA, CDR2 FQGNSA. V trimming: 5 bases; J trimming: 4 bases; junction bases outside the gene matches: 9. The CDR3 covers 16 residues.

The chain combines TRBV6-5 with TRBJ2-5; TRBD2 matches 9 bases. Germline CDR1 reads MNHEY; CDR2 reads SVGAGI. The length of the CDR3 is 15 residues. With 4 bases clipped from V and 0 bases from J, the junction kept 3 bases outside the gene matches. This CDR3 is CASSSAGGYQETQYF. As DNA, the CDR3 is TGTGCCAGCAGTTCCGCGGGAGGGTACCAAGAGACCCAGTACTTC.

This clone came up a few times. In DNA, the CDR3 is TGTGCCAGCAACGGGGGAACCACAGATACGCAGTATTTT. This encodes CASNGGTTDTQYF. V usage is TRBV6-5 and J usage is TRBJ2-3, with D maybe TRBD2 (6 bases). This CDR3 region has 13 residues. CDR1 is MNHEY, CDR2 SVGAGI, per germline. Trimming left V 7 bases short and J 2 bases short, with 10 bases between.

The chain has TRBV18 and TRBJ2-1; tentatively, D is TRBD2 (6 bases). CDR1 and CDR2 from the germline V gene are KGHSH and LQKENI. V was trimmed by 2 bases and J by 3 bases, leaving 17 bases between them. The CDR3 is 17 amino acids. The CDR3 DNA reads TGTGCCAGCTCACCAGAGGCCGGGACTTTCATCTACAATGAGCAGTTCTTC. This gives the protein CASSPEAGTFIYNEQFF.

This rearrangement joins TRBV5-1 to TRBJ1-1; 7 bases map to TRBD1. The V gene's germline CDR1 is SGHRS and CDR2 YFSETQ. With V trimmed by 7 bases and J by 8 bases, 8 bases remained unmatched. This CDR3 has 12 amino acids. The CDR3 region is CASGDQGEEAFF. CDR3 coding DNA: TGCGCCAGCGGGGACCAGGGGGAAGAAGCTTTCTTT.